This entry features one T cell receptor (beta chain) sequence. Assay used: immunoSEQ multiplex PCR; TCRdb lists only in-frame clones, some missing. The table includes more than 150,000 clones, around 87% detected once. The data belong to a study of blood T cell repertoires in COVID-19. Looking at the study overall: Sample material is recorded as cDNA or gDNA derived from T cells, B-cell-depleted T cells, or PBMCs.

The study drew participants aged roughly 18 to 89 years from approximately 25 US areas. The CDR3 has 13 amino acids. Germline trimming cut 5 bases from V and 12 bases from J; bases unmatched to any gene: 9. Germline loops: CDR1 MNHEY, CDR2 SVGAGI. The chain employs TRBV6-5 and TRBJ2-1; 8 bases match TRBD2. Sequencing was done on a sample of PBMCs or T cells enriched from blood (not recorded which). The sequence came from a woman aged 30 to 39 who had recovered from COVID-19. The chain's CDR3 is CASSSGSIGGQFF. The CDR3 DNA sequence: TGTGCCAGCAGTAGCGGGAGCATAGGTGGGCAGTTCTTC.